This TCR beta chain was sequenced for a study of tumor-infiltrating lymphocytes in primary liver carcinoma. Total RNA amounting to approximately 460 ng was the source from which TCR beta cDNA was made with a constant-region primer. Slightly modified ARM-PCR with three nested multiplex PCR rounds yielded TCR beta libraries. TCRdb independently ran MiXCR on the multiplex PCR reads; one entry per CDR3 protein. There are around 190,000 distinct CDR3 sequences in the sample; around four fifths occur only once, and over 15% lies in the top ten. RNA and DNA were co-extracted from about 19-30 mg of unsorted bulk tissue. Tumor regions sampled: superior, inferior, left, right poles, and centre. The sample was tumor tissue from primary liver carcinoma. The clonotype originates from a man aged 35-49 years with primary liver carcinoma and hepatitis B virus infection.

In DNA, the CDR3 is TGCGCCAGCAGCCAGGAGCTGGAGGTCCCTCCCTACAATGAGTGGTTCTTC. Amino acid sequence: CASSQELEVPPYNEWFF. V usage is TRBV4-1 and J usage is TRBJ2-1; D perhaps matches TRBD2 (5 bases). The CDR3 has 17 residues. Germline loops: CDR1 MGHRA, CDR2 YSYEKL. V shed 3 bases and J shed 15 bases, with 30 bases lying between them.